Below, 2 T cell receptor beta chains from the same sample are listed, as sequenced in a study of blood T cells in healthy people across ages (dated by TCRdb to the mid-2010s). The receptor library was made with 5' RACE. TCRdb records Illumina HiSeq 2500 as the sequencer. A second PCR of roughly 7 to 12 cycles was run with a J-beta primer mix and a sample-barcoded 5' primer. Using fastp at Q25 and MiXCR, TCRdb reprocessed the public reads and kept productive beta chains. One record per CDR3 amino acid sequence lists the most common genes and DNA. This sample holds some 710,000 distinct CDR3 sequences; about 47% were observed only once. The top ten constitute roughly 18% of the sample. Sequencing used blood. These receptors were obtained from a man older than 75 in good health.

The chain is built from TRBV12-3 or TRBV12-4 and TRBJ1-2; 9 bases match TRBD1. Trimming at V came to 7 bases and at J to 6 bases, leaving 6 bases not matched to a gene. The CDR3 is 13 amino acids. CDR3 loop: CASNGGQGNGYTF. The CDR3 DNA reads TGTGCCAGCAACGGAGGACAGGGGAATGGCTACACCTTC.

The table lists this clonotype with a few counts. This chain uses TRBV3-1 with TRBJ2-1; tentatively, D is TRBD1 (6 bases). The CDR3 totals 14 residues. The germline CDR1 and CDR2 sequences are LGHDT and YNNKEL (reference sequence). V lost 8 bases and J lost 3, with 14 bases in between. CDR3 nucleotides: TGTGCCAGCGGAATTCAGGGGATCTACAATGAGCAGTTCTTC. It encodes CASGIQGIYNEQFF.